This T cell receptor beta chain originates from a study of blood T cell repertoires in COVID-19. Sequencing used immunoSEQ multiplex PCR; TCRdb keeps in-frame clones, though not all of them. This sample carries some 78,000 clones, around 89% of them seen once, and the ten largest clones take 4.3%. CDR1 is PRHDT and CDR2 is FYEKMQ in the germline V gene (reference sequence). The CDR3 consists of 15 residues. V was pared by 4 bases and J by 7 bases, with 11 bases of the junction left unmatched. This clone was seen a single time. The TCR comes from a woman older than 75 with active or convalescent COVID-19. Sequenced sample: peripheral blood. The chain uses TRBV13 and TRBJ2-7; 9 positions match TRBD1. The DNA for the CDR3 is TGTGCCAGCAGCTACGGTACCGGGACAGGGCGGGAGCAGTACTTC. Translation: CASSYGTGTGREQYF. The complete variable domain, with remaining parts taken from reference TRBV13 and TRBJ2-7, reads AAGVIQSPRHLIKEKRETATLKCYPIPRHDTVYWYQQGPGQDPQFLISFYEKMQSDKGSIPDRFSAQQFSDYHSELNMSSLELGDSALYFCASSYGTGTGREQYFGPGTRLTVT.